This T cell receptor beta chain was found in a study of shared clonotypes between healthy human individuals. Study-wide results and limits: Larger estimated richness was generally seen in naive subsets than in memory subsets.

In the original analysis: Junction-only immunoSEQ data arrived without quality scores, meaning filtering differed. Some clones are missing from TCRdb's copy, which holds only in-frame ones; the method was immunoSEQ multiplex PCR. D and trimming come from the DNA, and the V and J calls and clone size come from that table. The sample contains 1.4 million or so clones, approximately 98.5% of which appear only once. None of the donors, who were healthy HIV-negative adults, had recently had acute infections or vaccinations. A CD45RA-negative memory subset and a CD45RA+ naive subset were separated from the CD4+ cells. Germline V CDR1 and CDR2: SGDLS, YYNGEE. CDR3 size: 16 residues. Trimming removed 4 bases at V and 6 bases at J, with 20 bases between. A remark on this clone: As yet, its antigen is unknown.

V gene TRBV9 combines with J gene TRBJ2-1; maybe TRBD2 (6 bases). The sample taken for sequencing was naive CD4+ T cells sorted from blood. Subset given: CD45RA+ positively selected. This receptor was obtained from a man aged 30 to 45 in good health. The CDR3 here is CASSLITGGTGNEQFF. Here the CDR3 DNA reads TGTGCCAGCAGCCTCATTACCGGCGGGACGGGCAATGAGCAGTTCTTC.